The next 25 T cell receptor beta chains were all read from a single sample in a study of CD8 T cells in ankylosing spondylitis. Their target antigens are unknown. Study-wide results and caveats: A TCR beta motif of 7 to 9 highly homologous variants seemed to mark ankylosing spondylitis blood.

TCRdb redid the calling of the 5' RACE reads with MiXCR, one entry per CDR3 protein. The sample has hundreds of thousands of distinct CDR3 sequences, 12% seen once. Sequenced input: blood, either unsorted or a sorted T cell fraction (not recorded which). All receptors derive from a male donor with ankylosing spondylitis.

In its sample, this clonotype was seen a few times. The chain uses TRBV11-2 and TRBJ2-1, with TRBD2 identical over 14 bases. CDR1 and CDR2 from the germline V gene are SGHAT and FQNNGV. The CDR3 spans 18 residues. V gave up 5 bases and J gave up 1 base; unmatched junction bases: 7. This CDR3 reads CASSIRLAGGQSYNEQFF. The CDR3, as DNA: TGTGCCAGCAGCATTCGACTAGCGGGAGGGCAGTCCTACAATGAGCAGTTCTTC.

This clonotype was found a few times. The chain has TRBV20-1 and TRBJ2-7, with TRBD2 matching over 7 bases. Germline V gives CDR1 DFQATT, CDR2 SNEGSKA (reference sequence). The CDR3 covers 13 residues. Trimming removed 5 bases from V and 6 bases from J; junction bases left unmatched: 10. The CDR3 nucleotides read TGCAGTGCTCCCGGAGCGGGAAGGCGCGAGCAGTACTTC. Translated, it gives CSAPGAGRREQYF.

This chain connects TRBV29-1 to TRBJ2-3; 9 nucleotides match TRBD2. Germline-derived CDR1 and CDR2 are SQVTM and ANQGSEA. The CDR3 covers 11 residues. The CDR3 here is CTAGGPDTQYF. The CDR3 DNA follows: TGCACCGCGGGGGGGCCAGATACGCAGTATTTT.

This clonotype was seen repeatedly, ten times or more. The rearrangement uses TRBV20-1 and TRBJ2-1; no reliable D call. V lost 2 bases, J lost 3 bases, and 5 bases lay in between. Germline V gives CDR1 DFQATT, CDR2 SNEGSKA (reference sequence). This CDR3 spans 12 amino acids. CDR3 sequence: CSARILYNEQFF. In DNA form, the CDR3 reads TGCAGTGCTAGAATCCTCTACAATGAGCAGTTCTTC.

This clonotype was seen only a few times. The rearrangement joins TRBV18 to TRBJ2-1; D gene unclear. V lost 2 bases and J 3 bases, leaving 8 bases between the germline ends. This CDR3 has 14 residues. CDR1 and CDR2 (germline): KGHSH, LQKENI. The CDR3 reads CASSPSASYNEQFF. In DNA, the CDR3 is TGTGCCAGCTCACCATCAGCTAGCTACAATGAGCAGTTCTTC. The full variable domain, its missing parts supplied by reference TRBV18 and TRBJ2-1, is NAGVMQNPRHLVRRRGQEARLRCSPMKGHSHVYWYRQLPEEGLKFMVYLQKENIIDESGMPKERFSAEFPKEGPSILRIQQVVRGDSAAYFCASSPSASYNEQFFGPGTRLTVL.

This clonotype was seen a few times. The CDR3 loop is CASSLEGSMGGANVLTF. The CDR3 DNA follows: TGCGCCAGCAGCTTGGAGGGATCTATGGGTGGGGCCAACGTCCTGACTTTC. The chain joins TRBV5-1 to TRBJ2-6; D is undetermined. The CDR3 runs 17 residues. Between the trimmed V and J ends, which lost 0 bases and 3 bases, there was a span of 13 bases. The germline CDR1 and CDR2 sequences are SGHRS and YFSETQ.

This clonotype was counted only a few times. The chain joins TRBV11-2 to TRBJ2-3, with TRBD2 identical over 7 bases. The trim removed 3 bases at V and 5 bases at J, leaving 17 bases unmatched. Germline CDR1 reads SGHAT; CDR2 reads FQNNGV. The CDR3 is made up of 18 amino acids. Written as DNA, the CDR3 is TGTGCCAGCAGCTTTCGCTTGGGGAGGGTTTGGGGTCAAGATACGCAGTATTTT. Translation: CASSFRLGRVWGQDTQYF.

This clonotype was seen many times. CDR3 sequence (DNA): TGCAGTGCTAGGATCCCCGGACAGCGAAATCAGCCCCAGCATTTT. Protein: CSARIPGQRNQPQHF. This sequence joins TRBV20-1 and TRBJ1-5; possibly TRBD1 for D (6 bases). Germline CDR1 is DFQATT and CDR2 is SNEGSKA (reference sequence). V lost 3 bases and J 4 bases, leaving 16 bases between the germline ends. The CDR3 loop spans 15 amino acids.

This clonotype has a count of ten or more. The chain is built from TRBV29-1 and TRBJ2-4; D remains unclear. V shed 4 bases and J shed 5 bases, with 9 bases lying between them. This CDR3 contains 12 residues. CDR1 and CDR2 (germline): SQVTM, ANQGSEA. CDR3 nucleotide sequence: TGCAGCGTTGGGGCCGTGGAAAACATTCAGTACTTC. This codes for CSVGAVENIQYF.

This clonotype was observed many times. The chain recombines TRBV10-3 with TRBJ1-1; unclear D gene. Trimming took off 5 bases at V and 1 base at J, with 14 bases between the two ends. The CDR3 has 15 residues. Germline V gives CDR1 ENHRY, CDR2 SYGVKD. CDR3 in DNA: TGTGCCATCAGTTATCATGGGAACCCGAACACTGAAGCTTTCTTT. As protein: CAISYHGNPNTEAFF.

There are many counts of this clonotype. Written as DNA, the CDR3 is TGCAGCGTTGAAGATCGGAATAGGGGAGGCGAGCAGTACTTC. Translated, it gives CSVEDRNRGGEQYF. The J gene is TRBJ2-7, the V gene TRBV29-1; D is possibly TRBD2 (6 bases). The CDR3 length is 14 residues. V lost 0 bases and J lost 6, with 15 bases in between. Germline V gene data show CDR1 as SQVTM and CDR2 as ANQGSEA.

This clonotype showed up just once. The chain has TRBV20-1 and TRBJ1-6; 9 bases match TRBD1. V lost 4 bases to trimming and J lost 5 bases; unmatched junction nucleotides: 3. The germline gives CDR1 DFQATT, CDR2 SNEGSKA (reference sequence). This CDR3 region has 14 residues. DNA for the CDR3: TGCAGTGCTACGGGACAGGGACATAATTCACCCCTCCACTTT. Protein sequence: CSATGQGHNSPLHF.

This clonotype occurred many times. J is TRBJ2-2 and V is TRBV28; weak D call: TRBD1 (6 bases). The V end lost 8 bases, the J end lost 1 base, and 14 bases lay between the germline ends. The CDR3 consists of 15 residues. Germline CDR1 MDHEN, CDR2 SYDVKM. The chain's CDR3 is CASFQRDKNTGELFF. CDR3 nucleotide sequence: TGTGCCAGCTTCCAACGGGACAAGAACACCGGGGAGCTGTTTTTT.

This clonotype was seen only a few times. This rearrangement joins TRBV6-2 or TRBV6-3 to TRBJ2-6; perhaps TRBD1 as D (6 bases). CDR1 and CDR2 from the germline V gene are MNHEY and SVGEGT. The V end was cut by 6 bases, the J end by 8 bases, with 11 bases between. The CDR3 is made up of 13 amino acids. CDR3 sequence: CASSPDSPNVLTF. CDR3 sequence (DNA): TGTGCCAGCAGCCCGGACAGTCCCAACGTCCTGACTTTC.

J is TRBJ2-6 and V is TRBV2, with no clear D. Between the trimmed V and J ends, which lost 8 bases and 0 bases, there was a span of 8 bases. Germline loops: CDR1 SNHLY, CDR2 FYNNEI. CDR3 length: 14 residues. The CDR3 DNA reads TGTGCCAGCGGGGTTAGCTCTGGGGCCAACGTCCTGACTTTC. It translates to CASGVSSGANVLTF. Based on the CDR3 plus reference TRBV2 and TRBJ2-6, the full variable domain is EPEVTQTPSHQVTQMGQEVILRCVPISNHLYFYWYRQILGQKVEFLVSFYNNEISEKSEIFDDQFSVERPDGSNFTLKIRSTKLEDSAMYFCASGVSSGANVLTFGAGSRLTVL.

A few counts support this clonotype. V is TRBV29-1 and J is TRBJ1-4, with 8 bases matching TRBD1. The CDR3 covers 14 residues. The V segment lost 4 bases and the J segment 5 bases; nucleotides outside the gene matches: 6. Per the germline V gene, CDR1 is SQVTM and CDR2 is ANQGSEA. CDR3 sequence reads: CSVGSGTGNEKLFF. The CDR3 coding sequence is TGCAGCGTTGGGTCCGGGACAGGCAATGAAAAACTGTTTTTT. Complete variable domain (other parts from reference TRBV29-1 and TRBJ1-4): SAVISQKPSRDICQRGTSLTIQCQVDSQVTMMFWYRQQPGQSLTLIATANQGSEATYESGFVIDKFPISRPNLTFSTLTVSNMSPEDSSIYLCSVGSGTGNEKLFFGSGTQLSVL.

The rearrangement links TRBV6-5 to TRBJ1-1; D unresolved. Trimming removed 4 bases from V and 6 bases from J, with 12 bases in between. The CDR3 covers 13 residues. Per the germline V gene, CDR1 is MNHEY and CDR2 is SVGAGI. The CDR3 DNA reads as TGTGCCAGCAGTTCGGTTGGAGTGGCTGAAGCTTTCTTT. Its protein product is CASSSVGVAEAFF.

This clonotype has a handful of counts. V gene TRBV7-8 combines with J gene TRBJ1-5; D remains unclear. CDR1 and CDR2 from the germline V gene are SGHVS and FQNEAQ. The CDR3 length is 14 residues. Deletions cut 5 bases from V and 3 bases from J, with 11 bases between. CDR3 sequence reads: CASSLQVFNQPQHF. CDR3 bases: TGTGCCAGCAGCCTTCAGGTATTCAATCAGCCCCAGCATTTT. The complete variable domain, with remaining parts taken from reference TRBV7-8 and TRBJ1-5, reads GAGVSQSPRYKVAKRGQDVALRCDPISGHVSLFWYQQALGQGPEFLTYFQNEAQLDKSGLPSDRFFAERPEGSVSTLKIQRTQQEDSAVYLCASSLQVFNQPQHFGDGTRLSIL.

The chain is built from TRBV6-5 and TRBJ1-5; the D is unclear. Trimming shortened V by 2 bases and J by 10 bases, and 18 bases separated the two germline ends. The CDR3 has 15 residues. Germline CDR1 MNHEY, CDR2 SVGAGI. CDR3 coding DNA: TGTGCCAGCAGTTACGTCCGCGGTTCCTCACAACCCCAGCATTTT. Residues: CASSYVRGSSQPQHF.

The chain couples TRBV30 to TRBJ2-5; D call uncertain. The CDR3 extends over 11 amino acids. From germline, CDR1 is GTSNPN and CDR2 SVGIG (reference sequence). V gave up 4 bases and J gave up 1 base, with 4 bases separating them. The CDR3 DNA reads as TGTGCCTGGACGGGCCAAGAGACCCAGTACTTC. Protein product: CAWTGQETQYF.

At least ten counts were recorded for this clonotype. The V call is TRBV20-1, the J call TRBJ2-2, with 14 nucleotides matching TRBD2. Germline CDR1 DFQATT, CDR2 SNEGSKA (reference sequence). Trimming at V came to 6 bases and at J to 1 base, leaving 1 base not matched to a gene. This CDR3 has 15 residues. The CDR3 reads CSAGTSGRNTGELFF. CDR3 DNA sequence: TGCAGTGCGGGGACTAGCGGGAGGAACACCGGGGAGCTGTTTTTT.

Details on this clonotype: It is unclear where the CDR3 begins or ends on the DNA, so no DNA is shown, and the CDR3 is as TCRdb lists it. The V call is TRBV7-5, the J call TRBJ1-2; the table assigns TRBD1, which was not confirmed against the DNA. TRBV7-5 is a recognized pseudogene. Including both end residues, the CDR3 is 14 amino acids long. This chain's CDR3 is CISVPPQRTLGYTF.

V and J are TRBV6-5 and TRBJ2-6, with 9 nucleotides matching TRBD1. J was trimmed by 4 bases and V by 7 bases; bases with no gene match: 11. Germline loops: CDR1 MNHEY, CDR2 SVGAGI. The CDR3 contains 17 residues. Written as DNA, the CDR3 is TGTGCCAGCACCCGGACAGGGGCTATGTCGGGGGCCAACGTCCTGACTTTC. Translating it yields CASTRTGAMSGANVLTF.

The V and J genes are TRBV3-1 and TRBJ2-1; D is ambiguous. Germline V gives CDR1 LGHDT, CDR2 YNNKEL (reference sequence). The CDR3 has 12 residues. The V end lost 6 bases, the J end lost 10 bases, and 13 bases lay between the germline ends. The chain's CDR3 is CASSQAGGEQFF. The CDR3 DNA sequence: TGTGCCAGCAGTCAGGCTGGTGGGGAGCAGTTCTTC.

This clonotype occurred a few times. The J gene is TRBJ2-5, the V gene TRBV20-1; possible D gene TRBD2, 6 bases. The V gene lost 5 bases and the J gene lost 5 bases, with 21 bases spanning the gap. CDR1 is DFQATT, CDR2 SNEGSKA, per germline (reference sequence). The CDR3 is made up of 15 amino acids. CDR3 loop: CSADGGAGKRETQYF. CDR3 nucleotides: TGCAGTGCTGATGGAGGGGCCGGGAAAAGGGAGACCCAGTACTTC.